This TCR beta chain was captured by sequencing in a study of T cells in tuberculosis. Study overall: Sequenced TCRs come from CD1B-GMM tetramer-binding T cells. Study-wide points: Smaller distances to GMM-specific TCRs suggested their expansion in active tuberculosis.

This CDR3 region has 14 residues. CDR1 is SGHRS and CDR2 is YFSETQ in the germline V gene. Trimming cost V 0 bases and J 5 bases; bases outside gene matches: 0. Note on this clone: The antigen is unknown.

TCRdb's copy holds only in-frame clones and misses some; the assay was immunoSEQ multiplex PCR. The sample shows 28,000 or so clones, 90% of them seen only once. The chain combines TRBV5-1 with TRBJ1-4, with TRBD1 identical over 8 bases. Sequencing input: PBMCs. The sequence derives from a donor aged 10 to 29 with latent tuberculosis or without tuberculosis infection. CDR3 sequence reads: CASSLAGGNEKLFF. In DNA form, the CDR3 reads TGCGCCAGCAGCTTGGCAGGGGGCAATGAAAAACTGTTTTTT.